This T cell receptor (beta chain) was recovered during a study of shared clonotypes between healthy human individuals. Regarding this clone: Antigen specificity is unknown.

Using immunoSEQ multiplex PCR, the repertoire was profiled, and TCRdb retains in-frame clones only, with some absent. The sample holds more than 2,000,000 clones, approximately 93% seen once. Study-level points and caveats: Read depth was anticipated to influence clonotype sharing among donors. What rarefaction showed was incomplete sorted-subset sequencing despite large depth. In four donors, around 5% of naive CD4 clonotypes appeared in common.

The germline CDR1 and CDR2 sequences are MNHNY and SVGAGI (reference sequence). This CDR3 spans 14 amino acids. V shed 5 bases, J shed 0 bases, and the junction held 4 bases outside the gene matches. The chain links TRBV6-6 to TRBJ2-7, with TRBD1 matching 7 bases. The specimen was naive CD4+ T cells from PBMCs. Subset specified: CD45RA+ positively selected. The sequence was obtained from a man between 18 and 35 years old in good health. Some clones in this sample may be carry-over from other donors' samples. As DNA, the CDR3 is TGTGCCAGCAGTGGGACAGCGAGCTCCTACGAGCAGTACTTC. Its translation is CASSGTASSYEQYF.